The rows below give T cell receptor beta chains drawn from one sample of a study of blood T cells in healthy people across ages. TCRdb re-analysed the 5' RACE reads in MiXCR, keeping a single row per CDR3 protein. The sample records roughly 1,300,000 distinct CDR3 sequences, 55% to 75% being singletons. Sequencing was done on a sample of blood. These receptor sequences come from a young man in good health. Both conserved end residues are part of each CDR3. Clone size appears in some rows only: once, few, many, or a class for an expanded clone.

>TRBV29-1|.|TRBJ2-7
CSAGTSGGTYEQYF
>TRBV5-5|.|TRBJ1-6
CASSTGTGGVGNNSPLHF
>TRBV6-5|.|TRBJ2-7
CASSRGGLTYEQYF
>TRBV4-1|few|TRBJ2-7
CASAVGPSDLAEQYF
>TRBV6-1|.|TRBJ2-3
CASSRAEPRTDTQYF
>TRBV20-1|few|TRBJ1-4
CSARDVGQTEKLFF
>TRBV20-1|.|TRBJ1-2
CSARDPGSAHYGYTF
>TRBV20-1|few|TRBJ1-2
CSARVPTHTYGYTF
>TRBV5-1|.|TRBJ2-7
CASSLAGLGAHYEQYF
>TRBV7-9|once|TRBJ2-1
CASSWGLAGNEQFF
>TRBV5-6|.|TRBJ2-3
CAMQNGDTQYF
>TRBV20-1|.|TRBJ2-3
CSAWDRGKHLFADTQYF
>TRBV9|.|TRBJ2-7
CASAPGEQSYEQYF
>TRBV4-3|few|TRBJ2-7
CASSQGRLGYEQYF
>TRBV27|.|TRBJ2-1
CASSLPGLADSYNEQFF